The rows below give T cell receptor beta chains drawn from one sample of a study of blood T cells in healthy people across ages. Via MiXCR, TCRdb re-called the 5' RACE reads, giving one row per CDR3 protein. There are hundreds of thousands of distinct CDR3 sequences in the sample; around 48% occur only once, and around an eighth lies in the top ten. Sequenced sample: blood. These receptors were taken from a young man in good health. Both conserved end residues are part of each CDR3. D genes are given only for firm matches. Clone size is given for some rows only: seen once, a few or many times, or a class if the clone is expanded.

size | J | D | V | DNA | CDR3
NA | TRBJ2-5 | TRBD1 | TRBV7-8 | TGTGCCAGCAGCCGAGGGACAGGCAGCCACGAGCGGTACTTC | CASSRGTGSHERYF
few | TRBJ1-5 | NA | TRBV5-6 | TGTGCCAGCAGCTTACATGTTGACAATCAGCCCCAGCATTTT | CASSLHVDNQPQHF
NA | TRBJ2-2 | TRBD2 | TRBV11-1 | TGTGCCAACAGCTTCGATTTCAGCGGGGCGAACACCGGGGAGCTGTTTTTT | CANSFDFSGANTGELFF
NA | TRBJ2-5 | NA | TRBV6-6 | TGTGCCAGCAGATGGGGGGCCGCACGAGAGACCCAGTACTTC | CASRWGAARETQYF
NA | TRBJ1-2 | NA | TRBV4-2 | TGTGCCAGCAGCCAAAAGGAGGGGAGTCCCTATGGCTACACCTTC | CASSQKEGSPYGYTF
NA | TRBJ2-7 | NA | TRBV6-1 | TGTGCCAGCAGTTATGACAGGCCACACTACGAGCAGTACTTC | CASSYDRPHYEQYF
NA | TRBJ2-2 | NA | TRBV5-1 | TGCGCCAGCAGCTACAGGGATGGTGGGACCGGGGAGCTGTTTTTT | CASSYRDGGTGELFF
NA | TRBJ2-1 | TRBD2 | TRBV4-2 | TGTGCCAGCAGCCAAGATCGAGCGGGAGGGGGCGCCTACAATGAGCAGTTCTTC | CASSQDRAGGGAYNEQFF
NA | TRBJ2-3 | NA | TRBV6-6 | TGTGCCAGCAGTTACTCTGGAAGTGGCGATACGCAGTATTTT | CASSYSGSGDTQYF
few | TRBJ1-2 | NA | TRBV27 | TGTGCCAGCAAGGGACCGGTCTATGGCTACACCTTC | CASKGPVYGYTF
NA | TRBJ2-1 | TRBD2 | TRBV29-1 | TGCAGCGTTGTTGAGGCGGGGGGCAATGAGCAGTTCTTC | CSVVEAGGNEQFF